This TCR beta chain was recovered during a study of T-cell reconstitution after alpha-beta-depleted transplantation in children. The library targeted TCRbeta and was prepared with unique molecular identifiers. MiXCR was run by TCRdb on the PCR reads, yielding one entry per CDR3 protein. This repertoire shows roughly 89,000 distinct CDR3 sequences, 9% to 15% found once; its top ten account for roughly 14%. This CDR3 comprises 14 residues. Germline-derived CDR1 and CDR2 are GTSNPN and SVGIG (reference sequence). Trimming took 0 bases from V and 4 from J, leaving 10 bases between them. V usage is TRBV30 and J usage is TRBJ1-5, with TRBD1 as a possible D gene (5 bases). This TCR was sampled from a human donor who donated a stem cell graft to a child with inherited bone marrow failure. The sample was PBMCs from the stem cell graft donor, taken from the stem cell graft. As DNA, the CDR3 is TGTGCCTGGAGTGTACTAGGGACGAATCAGCCCCAGCATTTT. This translates into CAWSVLGTNQPQHF. Combining the CDR3 with reference TRBV30 and TRBJ1-5 gives the whole variable domain SQTIHQWPATLVQPVGSPLSLECTVEGTSNPNLYWYRQAAGRGLQLLFYSVGIGQISSEVPQNLSASRPQDRQFILSSKKLLLSDSGFYLCAWSVLGTNQPQHFGDGTRLSIL.